The 15 T cell receptor beta chains below were found in one sample sequenced in a study of OX40 agonist ivuxolimab in advanced cancers. TCRdb's table, derived via immunoSEQ multiplex PCR, lists solely in-frame clones and lacks some. The sample contains around 83,000 clones, roughly nine tenths of which appear only once. Here the sequenced sample was CD4+ or CD8+ T cells sorted from blood, taken in a trial of the OX40 agonist ivuxolimab. The receptors derive from an adult with an advanced solid tumor such as melanoma, head and neck, liver or kidney cancer.

The chain uses TRBV5-6 and TRBJ2-1; D gene uncertain. V lost 0 bases to trimming and J lost 6 bases, with 7 bases between them. CDR3 length: 13 residues. In germline, CDR1 is SGHDT, CDR2 YYEEEE. Here the CDR3 reads CASSLVVPNEQFF. CDR3 sequence (DNA): TGTGCCAGCAGCTTGGTTGTGCCCAATGAGCAGTTCTTC.

This chain joins TRBV28 and TRBJ1-5; the D is unclear. Germline assignment: CDR1 MDHEN and CDR2 SYDVKM. The CDR3 contains 14 residues. Trimming cost V 5 bases and J 4 bases, with 12 bases left between them. CDR3 coding DNA: TGTGCCAGCAGTCTAACAGACCGAAATCAGCCCCAGCATTTT. This gives the protein CASSLTDRNQPQHF.

This chain joins TRBV11-3 and TRBJ2-5; TRBD1 agrees at 9 bases. Germline V gene lookup returns CDR1 SGHNT and CDR2 YENEEA. The CDR3 loop spans 15 amino acids. Unmatched junction bases numbered 8, after V lost 5 bases and J lost 4 bases. CDR3 nucleotide sequence: TGTGCCAGCAGCAACAGGGGGCGCGGGGTAGAGACCCAGTACTTC. It yields the protein CASSNRGRGVETQYF.

The chain couples TRBV7-2 to TRBJ2-3; TRBD2 agrees at 11 bases. Germline V lookup: CDR1 SGHTA, CDR2 FQGNSA. CDR3 length: 15 amino acids. The trim removed 4 bases at V and 2 bases at J, leaving 2 bases unmatched. The CDR3 loop reads CASSSTSGITDTQYF. The CDR3 DNA is TGTGCCAGCAGCTCGACTAGCGGGATCACAGATACGCAGTATTTT.

This rearrangement joins TRBV28 to TRBJ1-5, with no clear D. This CDR3 has 16 amino acids. Germline V gives CDR1 MDHEN, CDR2 SYDVKM. V lost 6 bases, J lost 0 bases, and 15 bases lay in between. CDR3 sequence: CASRGDGFYSNQPQHF. CDR3 DNA: TGTGCCAGCAGGGGTGACGGATTTTATAGCAATCAGCCCCAGCATTTT.

The chain uses TRBV11-3 and TRBJ2-1; TRBD2 agrees at 13 bases. V was pared by 2 bases and J by 10 bases, with 5 bases of the junction left unmatched. Germline V gene lookup returns CDR1 SGHNT and CDR2 YENEEA. CDR3 length equals 15 residues. The CDR3 DNA reads as TGTGCCAGCAGCTTACACGGACTAGCGGGAGAGGAGCAGTTCTTC. This gives the protein CASSLHGLAGEEQFF.

This sequence joins TRBV7-9 and TRBJ1-1; a possible D gene is TRBD1 (6 bases). CDR3 size: 14 residues. The germline CDR1 and CDR2 sequences are SEHNR and FQNEAQ (reference sequence). Trimming removed 1 base from V and 8 bases from J, with 14 bases in between. In DNA, the CDR3 is TGTGCCAGCAGCTTAGAGGGGGGATTGAAAGAAGCTTTCTTT. It yields the protein CASSLEGGLKEAFF.

This clone has just one count. V gene TRBV30 combines with J gene TRBJ2-1, with D perhaps matching TRBD1 (6 bases). The CDR3 covers 12 residues. Germline CDR1 reads GTSNPN; CDR2 reads SVGIG (reference sequence). V gave up 1 base and J gave up 8 bases, with 9 bases separating them. CDR3 amino acids: CAWSATGYEQFF. The CDR3, as DNA: TGTGCCTGGAGTGCCACAGGGTATGAGCAGTTCTTC.

As regards this clone: In the same sample, other DNA sequences code for this CDR3. This chain connects TRBV30 to TRBJ1-2; D gene ambiguous. Germline-derived CDR1 and CDR2 are GTSNPN and SVGIG (reference sequence). The CDR3 totals 11 residues. The V and J ends lost 0 bases and 8 bases respectively, with 7 bases between them. The CDR3 loop is CAWSVGGGYTF. Here the CDR3 DNA reads TGTGCCTGGAGTGTGGGAGGGGGCTACACCTTC.

The chain recombines TRBV14 with TRBJ2-1, with D hard to call. This CDR3 is built from 16 residues. Germline CDR1 SGHDN, CDR2 FVKESK. Trimming removed 0 bases at V and 3 bases at J, with 12 bases between. The CDR3 region has the DNA TGTGCCAGCAGCCAAGATCCCAGGATTCGCTACAATGAGCAGTTCTTC. Translating gives CASSQDPRIRYNEQFF.

In its sample, this clone was seen once. The DNA of the CDR3 is TGTGCTAGTGGCCTTTCGGGAGGACTCCAAGAGACCCAGTACTTC. The encoded protein is CASGLSGGLQETQYF. The chain couples TRBV12-5 to TRBJ2-5, with 7 positions matching TRBD2. The trim removed 6 bases at V and 1 base at J, leaving 8 bases unmatched. This CDR3 region has 15 residues. Per the germline V gene, CDR1 is LGHNT and CDR2 is FRNRAP.

This chain connects TRBV5-1 to TRBJ1-2; D is ambiguous. CDR3 length equals 14 residues. V was clipped by 1 base and J by 0 bases, with 7 bases between them. Germline V gene data show CDR1 as SGHRS and CDR2 as YFSETQ. The CDR3 region is CASSLQPANYGYTF. DNA for the CDR3: TGCGCCAGCAGCTTGCAGCCAGCTAACTATGGCTACACCTTC. Together with reference TRBV5-1 and TRBJ1-2, the CDR3 gives the full variable domain: KAGVTQTPRYLIKTRGQQVTLSCSPISGHRSVSWYQQTPGQGLQFLFEYFSETQRNKGNFPGRFSGRQFSNSRSEMNVSTLELGDSALYLCASSLQPANYGYTFGSGTRLTVV.

CDR3 sequence reads: CASSPTSGRAFEQFF. The CDR3 bases are TGTGCCAGCAGCCCCACTAGCGGGAGGGCATTTGAGCAGTTCTTC. This sequence joins TRBV7-8 and TRBJ2-1; 13 bases are shared with TRBD2. The length of the CDR3 is 15 residues. Per the germline V gene, CDR1 is SGHVS and CDR2 is FQNEAQ. The V segment lost 5 bases and the J segment 9 bases; nucleotides outside the gene matches: 7.

The chain links TRBV28 to TRBJ2-6, with a tentative D call TRBD2 (5 bases). The germline V gene encodes CDR1 MDHEN and CDR2 SYDVKM. This CDR3 is 17 amino acids long. V lost 4 bases and J 0 bases, leaving 13 bases between the germline ends. Written as DNA, the CDR3 is TGTGCCAGCAGTTCCCCGAGGGTCAGCTCTGGGGCCAACGTCCTGACTTTC. It is translated as CASSSPRVSSGANVLTF. Supplemented by reference TRBV28 and TRBJ2-6, the full variable domain reads DVKVTQSSRYLVKRTGEKVFLECVQDMDHENMFWYRQDPGLGLRLIYFSYDVKMKEKGDIPEGYSVSREKKERFSLILESASTNQTSMYLCASSSPRVSSGANVLTFGAGSRLTVL.

This clone has more than one count but fewer than ten. This chain joins TRBV7-9 and TRBJ1-5, with 10 bases matching TRBD1. The CDR3 sequence is 17 residues long. Germline CDR1 SEHNR, CDR2 FQNEAQ (reference sequence). J lost 6 bases, V lost 3 bases, and 11 bases had no gene match. CDR3 loop: CASSFTSGTGDLQPQHF. The CDR3 DNA is TGTGCCAGCAGCTTCACGTCCGGGACAGGGGATCTTCAGCCCCAGCATTTT.